The 23 T cell receptor beta chains below were found in one sample sequenced in a study of blood T cell repertoires in COVID-19. Data came from immunoSEQ multiplex PCR; TCRdb stores just in-frame clones and leaves some out. Of about 250,000 clones in the sample, approximately 82% are singletons; the top ten hold roughly 8.7%. Sequenced input: peripheral blood. The receptors originated from a middle-aged man with active or convalescent COVID-19.

This sequence joins TRBV6-5 and TRBJ1-2; a weak D match, TRBD1 (5 bases). Trimming stripped 6 bases from V and 7 bases from J, with 18 bases between. The CDR3 spans 14 residues. Germline CDR1 and CDR2: MNHEY and SVGAGI. The CDR3, as DNA: TGTGCCAGCAGACCTAAACCAGGGTCGGGTGGCTACACCTTC. The encoded protein is CASRPKPGSGGYTF.

The chain carries TRBV28 and TRBJ2-7; tentative D call: TRBD2 (6 bases). This CDR3 contains 16 residues. Per the germline V gene, CDR1 is MDHEN and CDR2 is SYDVKM. Trimming shortened V by 4 bases and J by 4 bases, and 20 bases separated the two germline ends. Written as DNA, the CDR3 is TGTGCCAGCAGTTCTGGAGGGGCAGGAGGGATATACGAGCAGTACTTC. It translates to CASSSGGAGGIYEQYF. Using reference TRBV28 and TRBJ2-7 for the parts outside the CDR3, the full variable domain is DVKVTQSSRYLVKRTGEKVFLECVQDMDHENMFWYRQDPGLGLRLIYFSYDVKMKEKGDIPEGYSVSREKKERFSLILESASTNQTSMYLCASSSGGAGGIYEQYFGPGTRLTVT.

This chain joins TRBV4-1 and TRBJ2-3; 9 bases align to TRBD2. The V gene end was trimmed by 4 bases and the J gene end by 3 bases; junction bases not matched to a gene: 8. There are 16 residues in the CDR3. Per germline, CDR1 MGHRA and CDR2 YSYEKL. CDR3: CASSPEGSGSTDTQYF. CDR3 DNA sequence: TGCGCCAGCAGCCCGGAAGGTAGCGGGAGTACAGATACGCAGTATTTT.

The genes are TRBV27 and TRBJ1-2; no clear D. V lost 5 bases, J lost 8 bases, and 9 bases lay in between. The CDR3 extends over 11 amino acids. The germline gives CDR1 MNHEY, CDR2 SMNVEV (reference sequence). CDR3 in amino acids: CASSGPGGYTF. The CDR3 DNA reads as TGTGCCAGCAGTGGTCCGGGGGGCTACACCTTC.

The chain combines TRBV27 with TRBJ1-3; TRBD1 might be the D (5 bases). The CDR3 runs 16 residues. The germline V and J ends were trimmed by 5 bases and 0 bases, with 14 bases remaining between them. Germline loops: CDR1 MNHEY, CDR2 SMNVEV (reference sequence). CDR3 amino acids: CASSPGPTVSGNTIYF. CDR3 nucleotide sequence: TGTGCCAGCAGTCCAGGCCCGACAGTCTCTGGAAACACCATATATTTT.

The chain is built from TRBV7-2 and TRBJ1-4, with 7 positions matching TRBD1. The CDR3 sequence is 15 residues long. V shed 5 bases, J shed 8 bases, and the junction held 11 bases outside the gene matches. Germline V gives CDR1 SGHTA, CDR2 FQGNSA. This CDR3 reads CASSIKSGGEEKLFF. In nucleotides, the CDR3 is TGTGCCAGCAGCATAAAATCAGGGGGAGAGGAAAAACTGTTTTTT. Based on the CDR3 plus reference TRBV7-2 and TRBJ1-4, the full variable domain is GAGVSQSPSNKVTEKGKDVELRCDPISGHTALYWYRQSLGQGLEFLIYFQGNSAPDKSGLPSDRFSAERTGGSVSTLTIQRTQQEDSAVYLCASSIKSGGEEKLFFGSGTQLSVL.

The genes are TRBV5-1 and TRBJ2-7; 7 bases fit TRBD1. This CDR3 is 15 amino acids long. Trimming removed 3 bases from V and 0 bases from J; junction bases left unmatched: 6. Germline V gene lookup returns CDR1 SGHRS and CDR2 YFSETQ. The chain's CDR3 is CASSSDRALSYEQYF. In DNA, the CDR3 is TGCGCCAGCAGCTCCGACAGGGCGCTCTCCTACGAGCAGTACTTC. Full variable domain (rest looked up from reference TRBV5-1 and TRBJ2-7): KAGVTQTPRYLIKTRGQQVTLSCSPISGHRSVSWYQQTPGQGLQFLFEYFSETQRNKGNFPGRFSGRQFSNSRSEMNVSTLELGDSALYLCASSSDRALSYEQYFGPGTRLTVT.

The gene calls are TRBV27 and TRBJ2-6; possible D gene TRBD1, 5 bases. The length of the CDR3 is 14 residues. Germline CDR1 MNHEY, CDR2 SMNVEV (reference sequence). Trimming shortened V by 5 bases and J by 0 bases, and 5 bases separated the two germline ends. Here the CDR3 reads CASSRGSGANVLTF. CDR3 nucleotides: TGTGCCAGCAGTAGGGGCTCTGGGGCCAACGTCCTGACTTTC.

CDR3: CASSRELSNTGELFF. Written as DNA, the CDR3 is TGTGCCAGCAGCCGAGAACTTTCGAACACCGGGGAGCTGTTTTTT. This rearrangement joins TRBV3-1 (or the pseudogene TRBV3-2) to TRBJ2-2; no firm D call. CDR3 length equals 15 residues. Germline V gene data show CDR1 as LGHDT and CDR2 as YNNKEL (reference sequence). V lost 4 bases to trimming and J lost 0 bases, with 9 bases between them.

The chain combines TRBV6-5 with TRBJ1-4; D unresolved. The V and J ends lost 6 bases and 1 base respectively, with 3 bases between them. This CDR3 region has 12 residues. Germline loops: CDR1 MNHEY, CDR2 SVGAGI. The CDR3 loop is CASSLTNEKLFF. The CDR3 DNA follows: TGTGCCAGCAGCTTAACTAATGAAAAACTGTTTTTT.

The rearrangement joins TRBV18 to TRBJ2-2; 12 bases match TRBD1. This CDR3 is built from 17 residues. Looked up from germline, CDR1 is KGHSH and CDR2 is LQKENI. V shed 4 bases, J shed 2 bases, and the junction held 5 bases outside the gene matches. CDR3 in DNA: TGTGCCAGCTCACGACCCGGGACAGGGGGCAACACCGGGGAGCTGTTTTTT. This encodes CASSRPGTGGNTGELFF.

This clone was observed once. CDR3 bases: TGTGCCAGTCTCATAGATTGGGGGGGCATCGATACGCAGTATTTT. It translates to CASLIDWGGIDTQYF. The chain has TRBV5-5 and TRBJ2-3; D may be TRBD2 (7 bases). The CDR3 runs to 15 residues. The germline gives CDR1 SGHKS, CDR2 YYEKEE (reference sequence). The ends were cut back, 8 bases at V and 6 bases at J, with 22 bases in the middle.

The chain couples TRBV6-5 to TRBJ1-2; D is possibly TRBD1 (6 bases). The germline V and J ends were trimmed by 11 bases and 4 bases, with 17 bases remaining between them. CDR1 and CDR2 from the germline V gene are MNHEY and SVGAGI. This CDR3 has 13 amino acids. The CDR3 coding sequence is TGTGCCGGAGTGGGGGGGCCCGGCTATGGCTACACCTTC. Residues: CAGVGGPGYGYTF.

In its sample, this clone was seen once. The chain links TRBV27 to TRBJ2-3; 7 bases fit TRBD2. The CDR3 is 19 residues long. After removal of 3 bases from V and 0 bases from J, the junction contained 15 bases not matched to a gene. CDR1 and CDR2 (germline): MNHEY, SMNVEV (reference sequence). The CDR3 sequence is CASSLGRDYRLTSTDTQYF. Written as DNA, the CDR3 is TGTGCCAGCAGTTTGGGGAGGGACTACCGACTAACTAGCACAGATACGCAGTATTTT.

The chain is built from TRBV6-2 or TRBV6-3 and TRBJ2-5; 13 nucleotides line up with TRBD2. Germline V gene lookup returns CDR1 MNHEY and CDR2 SVGEGT. Trimming at V came to 3 bases and at J to 0 bases, leaving 1 base not matched to a gene. The CDR3 consists of 16 residues. CDR3 sequence: CASSYGLAGDQETQYF. CDR3 in DNA: TGTGCCAGCAGTTATGGACTAGCGGGAGACCAAGAGACCCAGTACTTC.

The chain recombines TRBV12-5 with TRBJ1-4; D call uncertain. From germline, CDR1 is LGHNT and CDR2 FRNRAP. The CDR3 sequence is 11 residues long. Deletions cut 6 bases from V and 4 bases from J, with 3 bases between. This CDR3 is CASGHNEKLFF. CDR3 DNA: TGTGCTAGTGGCCATAATGAAAAACTGTTTTTT.

This clone was detected a few times. The V and J genes are TRBV7-9 and TRBJ1-2, with 7 bases aligning to TRBD1. The CDR3 length is 14 residues. V shed 4 bases, J shed 7 bases, and the junction held 9 bases outside the gene matches. CDR1 is SEHNR, CDR2 FQNEAQ, per germline (reference sequence). The CDR3 loop reads CASSSDRVATGYTF. CDR3 coding DNA: TGTGCCAGCAGCTCTGACAGGGTAGCGACTGGCTACACCTTC.

The chain joins TRBV9 to TRBJ1-2; 9 bases line up with TRBD1. The ends lost 3 bases at V and 5 bases at J; junction bases unmatched: 5. This CDR3 contains 14 residues. CDR1 and CDR2 from the germline V gene are SGDLS and YYNGEE. Here the CDR3 reads CASSDRDRGYGYTF. In DNA form, the CDR3 reads TGTGCCAGCAGCGACCGAGACAGGGGGTATGGCTACACCTTC.

V and J are TRBV12-1 and TRBJ1-5; the table names TRBD1, a call not compared with the DNA. TRBV12-1 is a recognized pseudogene. The CDR3 spans 16 residues. CDR3 loop: CASRMRQGVSNQPQHF. The CDR3 DNA is TGTGCCAGCAGGATGCGACAGGGGGTTAGCAATCAGCCCCAGCATTTT.

J is TRBJ1-3 and V is TRBV18; D is uncertain. CDR1 is KGHSH, CDR2 LQKENI, per germline. Trimming removed 2 bases from V and 4 bases from J, with 18 bases in between. The CDR3 is 17 amino acids. CDR3: CASSPYTGGSYGNTIYF. CDR3 nucleotides: TGTGCCAGCTCACCATATACGGGAGGGTCGTACGGAAACACCATATATTTT.

The gene calls are TRBV25-1 and TRBJ1-2; D unclear. The CDR3 covers 15 residues. The V gene's germline CDR1 is MGHDK and CDR2 SYGVNS. V was clipped by 4 bases and J by 4 bases, with 16 bases between them. CDR3 sequence (DNA): TGTGCCAGCAGTGCCCGGGCGGGGAGCCTCTATGGCTACACCTTC. Protein: CASSARAGSLYGYTF.

This chain links TRBV18 with TRBJ2-5; D is uncertain. The germline CDR1 and CDR2 sequences are KGHSH and LQKENI. Trimming stripped 1 base from V and 2 bases from J, with 8 bases between. The CDR3 is 14 residues long. CDR3 in amino acids: CASSPLARQETQYF. CDR3 sequence (DNA): TGTGCCAGCTCACCACTAGCCCGTCAAGAGACCCAGTACTTC.

This clone came up once. V and J are TRBV9 and TRBJ1-6; TRBD1 is a possible D gene (5 bases). V lost 0 bases and J 9 bases, leaving 13 bases between the germline ends. Germline V gives CDR1 SGDLS, CDR2 YYNGEE. The CDR3 covers 15 residues. DNA of the CDR3: TGTGCCAGCAGCGTAGAGGTAGGGAGGGGTTCACCCCTCCACTTT. It encodes CASSVEVGRGSPLHF.